The 21 T cell receptor beta chains below were found in one sample sequenced in a study of identical twins. TCRdb used MiXCR to reprocess the 5' RACE reads, holding one entry per CDR3 protein. The sample shows 1.5 million or so distinct CDR3 sequences, about 30% of them seen only once. What was sequenced was cord blood. The receptors here all came from a newborn girl in good health.

This clonotype came up a few times. The rearrangement uses TRBV20-1 and TRBJ2-1; 10 bases line up with TRBD2. V shed 3 bases, J shed 9 bases, and the junction held 8 bases outside the gene matches. This CDR3 comprises 14 residues. CDR1 is DFQATT and CDR2 is SNEGSKA in the germline V gene (reference sequence). The CDR3 region has the DNA TGCAGTGCTAGCCTAGCGGGAGCCTCCGGTGAGCAGTTCTTC. Translating gives CSASLAGASGEQFF.

On this clonotype itself: A much larger clone lies one base from this, so it may be a read error. This chain uses TRBV2 with TRBJ2-3; no clear D gene. CDR3 length equals 12 residues. Germline CDR1 SNHLY, CDR2 FYNNEI. Trimming removed 11 bases from V and 4 bases from J, with 13 bases in between. The CDR3 DNA reads TGTGCCGGCACCTTTACGGCAGATACGCAGTATTTT. This translates into CAGTFTADTQYF.

This clonotype came up a few times. The CDR3 here is CASSLGNGGGYTDTQYF. As DNA, the CDR3 is TGTGCCAGCAGCTTAGGGAATGGCGGGGGCTACACAGATACGCAGTATTTT. The chain uses TRBV7-2 and TRBJ2-3; D is possibly TRBD2 (7 bases). Germline CDR1 is SGHTA and CDR2 is FQGNSA. This CDR3 has 17 residues. The V end lost 1 base, the J end lost 2 bases, and 16 bases lay between the germline ends.

A few counts support this clonotype. J is TRBJ1-2 and V is TRBV21-1. TRBV21-1 is designated a pseudogene. The CDR3 is made up of 17 amino acids. CDR3 bases: TGTGCCAGCAGCCCCTCCCCGTTGGCGGCTGAGGGTTATGGCTACACCTTC. It codes for CASSPSPLAAEGYGYTF.

This clonotype was seen at least ten times. The rearrangement uses TRBV18 and TRBJ1-4, with D unclear. Germline CDR1 and CDR2: KGHSH and LQKENI. The CDR3 sequence is 13 residues long. Between the trimmed V and J ends, which lost 2 bases and 3 bases, there was a span of 4 bases. This chain's CDR3 is CASSPGANEKLFF. The CDR3 DNA sequence: TGTGCCAGCTCACCAGGGGCTAATGAAAAACTGTTTTTT.

V is TRBV7-2 and J is TRBJ1-4, with D perhaps matching TRBD1 (6 bases). Deletions cut 3 bases from V and 5 bases from J, with 13 bases between. This CDR3 comprises 15 residues. Germline assignment: CDR1 SGHTA and CDR2 FQGNSA. The CDR3 region is CASSFLRGPNEKLFF. The CDR3 DNA reads as TGTGCCAGCAGCTTCCTCAGGGGCCCCAATGAAAAACTGTTTTTT.

The chain combines TRBV2 with TRBJ1-2; D ambiguous. Germline V gene lookup returns CDR1 SNHLY and CDR2 FYNNEI. The CDR3 loop spans 11 amino acids. Trimming pared 8 bases from V and 11 bases from J, leaving 15 bases between. The CDR3, as DNA: TGTGCCAGCGGTACCCAGTATTGGTACACCTTC. Encoded protein: CASGTQYWYTF.

The rearrangement joins TRBV3-1 to TRBJ2-3; TRBD2 might be the D (6 bases). Trimming took 1 base from V and 0 from J, leaving 14 bases between them. The CDR3 has 17 amino acids. Germline CDR1 and CDR2: LGHDT and YNNKEL (reference sequence). The CDR3 DNA reads as TGTGCCAGCAGCCAAGGAAGCCTAGCGTCTAGCACAGATACGCAGTATTTT. Protein sequence: CASSQGSLASSTDTQYF.

The rearrangement joins TRBV20-1 to TRBJ1-5; D call uncertain. The CDR3 sequence is 13 residues long. The V and J ends lost 1 base and 3 bases respectively, with 7 bases between them. From germline, CDR1 is DFQATT and CDR2 SNEGSKA (reference sequence). The CDR3: CSARAGNNQPQHF. The DNA of the CDR3 is TGCAGTGCTAGAGCGGGGAACAATCAGCCCCAGCATTTT.

V is TRBV4-2 and J is TRBJ2-2, with 14 bases matching TRBD2. There are 19 residues in the CDR3. The V segment lost 4 bases and the J segment 0 bases; nucleotides outside the gene matches: 7. Germline V gives CDR1 LGHNA, CDR2 YNFKEQ. CDR3 protein: CASSRRLAGGNPNTGELFF. CDR3 coding DNA: TGTGCCAGCAGCCGACGACTAGCGGGAGGGAATCCGAACACCGGGGAGCTGTTTTTT.

For this clonotype: The junction does not match germline at one end; this may be a read error. The chain links TRBV7-9 to TRBJ1-2; D remains ambiguous. Germline loops: CDR1 SEHNR, CDR2 FQNEAQ (reference sequence). The CDR3 consists of 12 residues. The CDR3 is CASSLEGNGFTF. CDR3 nucleotide sequence: TGTGCCAGCAGCTTAGAAGGGAATGGCTTCACCTTC. The full variable domain, with the rest looked up from reference TRBV7-9 and TRBJ1-2, is DTGVSQNPRHKITKRGQNVTFRCDPISEHNRLYWYRQTLGQGPEFLTYFQNEAQLEKSRLLSDRFSAERPKGSFSTLEIQRTEQGDSAMYLCASSLEGNGFTFGSGTRLTVV.

The chain employs TRBV9 and TRBJ2-1; 7 nucleotides match TRBD2. From germline, CDR1 is SGDLS and CDR2 YYNGEE. V lost 0 bases, J lost 13 bases, and 16 bases stayed unmatched. The CDR3 is made up of 16 amino acids. CDR3 sequence: CASSVGEGLPLAAQFF. The CDR3 nucleotides are TGTGCCAGCAGCGTAGGAGAGGGACTACCTCTAGCGGCCCAGTTCTTC.

This clonotype was detected a few times. The rearrangement joins TRBV5-1 to TRBJ2-7; 9 positions match TRBD1. This CDR3 is built from 16 residues. V dropped 1 base and J dropped 0; count of bases not matched to a gene: 5. Per germline, CDR1 SGHRS and CDR2 YFSETQ. The CDR3 reads CASSLIPGQGSYEQYF. The CDR3 bases are TGCGCCAGCAGCTTGATACCGGGACAGGGCTCCTACGAGCAGTACTTC.

This clonotype was counted a few times. The J gene is TRBJ1-4, the V gene TRBV2; D is ambiguous. Germline loops: CDR1 SNHLY, CDR2 FYNNEI. V lost 6 bases to trimming and J lost 6 bases, with 11 bases between them. The CDR3 extends over 13 amino acids. The CDR3 nucleotides read TGTGCCAGCAGGGCAGACCCTCATGAAAAACTGTTTTTT. This translates into CASRADPHEKLFF.

This chain connects TRBV5-1 to TRBJ2-3, with D uncertain. V dropped 3 bases and J dropped 2 bases, with 13 bases sitting between them. The germline V gene has CDR1 SGHRS and CDR2 YFSETQ. This CDR3 contains 15 residues. Here the CDR3 reads CASSSNAGATDTQYF. The DNA for the CDR3 is TGCGCCAGCAGCTCGAACGCCGGAGCCACAGATACGCAGTATTTT.

The CDR3, as DNA: TGTGCCAGCAGCGCACAGGGAGGGGTCACTAGCGCAGATACGCAGTATTTT. Protein: CASSAQGGVTSADTQYF. V gene TRBV7-2 combines with J gene TRBJ2-3; maybe TRBD2 (7 bases). The V gene lost 5 bases and the J gene lost 4 bases, with 22 bases spanning the gap. Germline V gene lookup returns CDR1 SGHTA and CDR2 FQGNSA. The CDR3 length is 17 residues.

This clonotype was picked up a small number of times. The genes are TRBV6-5 and TRBJ1-6; 10 bases match TRBD1. Germline V gene data show CDR1 as MNHEY and CDR2 as SVGAGI. This CDR3 has 19 residues. After removal of 2 bases from V and 7 bases from J, the junction contained 14 bases not matched to a gene. CDR3 loop: CASSYTGTGASAGNSPLHF. The CDR3 DNA follows: TGTGCCAGCAGTTACACCGGGACAGGGGCCTCAGCGGGGAATTCACCCCTCCACTTT.

The rearrangement joins TRBV6-5 to TRBJ2-3; 9 bases map to TRBD2. Germline CDR1 MNHEY, CDR2 SVGAGI. The CDR3 sequence is 19 residues long. The V segment lost 0 bases and the J segment 1 base; nucleotides outside the gene matches: 11. The CDR3 DNA sequence: TGTGCCAGCAGTTACTCCGCCGGGACTAGCTGGGGGGGCACAGATACGCAGTATTTT. This gives the protein CASSYSAGTSWGGTDTQYF.

V and J are TRBV28 and TRBJ2-3, with 14 bases lining up with TRBD2. Germline CDR1 is MDHEN and CDR2 is SYDVKM. The CDR3 has 15 amino acids. With 6 bases clipped from V and 6 bases from J, the junction kept 5 bases outside the gene matches. CDR3 coding DNA: TGTGCCAGCAGGGAGGGACTAGCGGGAGACGATACGCAGTATTTT. This translates into CASREGLAGDDTQYF.

A word on this clonotype: One junction end disagrees with the germline gene, perhaps due to a read error. The chain recombines TRBV12-3 or TRBV12-4 with TRBJ2-7, with 8 bases aligning to TRBD1. This CDR3 region has 15 residues. CDR3 loop: CASRLGTGGFYEQYF. The CDR3 DNA is TGTGCCAGCAGGTTAGGGACAGGAGGATTCTACGAGCAGTACTTC.

The rearrangement links TRBV7-2 to TRBJ2-5, with D perhaps being TRBD1 or TRBD2 (6 bases each). The CDR3 contains 13 residues. CDR1 and CDR2 (germline): SGHTA, FQGNSA. With 1 base removed from V and 8 bases from J, the gap between germline ends came to 11 bases. CDR3 amino acids: CASSLVGGTTQYF. Here the CDR3 DNA reads TGTGCCAGCAGCTTAGTTGGGGGGACAACCCAGTACTTC.